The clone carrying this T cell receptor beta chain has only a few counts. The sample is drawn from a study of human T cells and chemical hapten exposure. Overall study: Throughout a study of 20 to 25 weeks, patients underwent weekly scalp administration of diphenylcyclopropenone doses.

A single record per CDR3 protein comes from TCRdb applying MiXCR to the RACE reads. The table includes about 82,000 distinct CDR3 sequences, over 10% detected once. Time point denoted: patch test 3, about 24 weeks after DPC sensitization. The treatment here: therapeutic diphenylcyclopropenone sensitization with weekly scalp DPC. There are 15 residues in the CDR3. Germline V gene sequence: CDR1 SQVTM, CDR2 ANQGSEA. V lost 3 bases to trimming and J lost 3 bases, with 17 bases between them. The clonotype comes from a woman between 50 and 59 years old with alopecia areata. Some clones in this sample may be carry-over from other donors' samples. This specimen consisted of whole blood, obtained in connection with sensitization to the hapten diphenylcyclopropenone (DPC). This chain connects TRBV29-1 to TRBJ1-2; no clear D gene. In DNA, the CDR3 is TGCAGCGTTGAGGTTTTGAGGACTTCTGACTATGGCTACACCTTC. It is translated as CSVEVLRTSDYGYTF.